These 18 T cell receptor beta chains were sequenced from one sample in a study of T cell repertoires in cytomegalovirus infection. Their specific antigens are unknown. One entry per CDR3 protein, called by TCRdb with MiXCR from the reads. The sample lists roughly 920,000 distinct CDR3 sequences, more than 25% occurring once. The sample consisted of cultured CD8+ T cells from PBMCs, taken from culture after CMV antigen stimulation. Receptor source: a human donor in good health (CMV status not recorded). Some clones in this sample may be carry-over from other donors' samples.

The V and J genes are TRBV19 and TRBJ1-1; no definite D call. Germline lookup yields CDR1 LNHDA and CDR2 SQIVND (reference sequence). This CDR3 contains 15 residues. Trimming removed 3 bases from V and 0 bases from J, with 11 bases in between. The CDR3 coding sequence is TGTGCCAGTAGTATTGGAAATGCGGTGAACACTGAAGCTTTCTTT. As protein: CASSIGNAVNTEAFF.

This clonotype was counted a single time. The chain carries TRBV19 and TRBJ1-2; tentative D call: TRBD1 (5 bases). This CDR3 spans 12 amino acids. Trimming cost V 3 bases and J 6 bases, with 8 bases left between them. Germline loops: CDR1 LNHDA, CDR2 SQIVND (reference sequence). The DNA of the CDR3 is TGTGCCAGTAGTATTGGGGGGAATGGCTACACCTTC. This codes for CASSIGGNGYTF.

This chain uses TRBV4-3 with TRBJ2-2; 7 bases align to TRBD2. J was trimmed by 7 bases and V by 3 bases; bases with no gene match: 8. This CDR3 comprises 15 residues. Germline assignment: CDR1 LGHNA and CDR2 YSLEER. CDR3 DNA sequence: TGCGCCAGCAGCCATGGGGGAGGGGCTGGCGGGGAGCTGTTTTTT. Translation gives CASSHGGGAGGELFF.

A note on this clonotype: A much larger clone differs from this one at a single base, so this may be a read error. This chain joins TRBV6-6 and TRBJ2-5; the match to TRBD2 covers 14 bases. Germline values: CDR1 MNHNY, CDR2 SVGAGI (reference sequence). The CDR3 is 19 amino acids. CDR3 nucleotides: TGTGCCGGCAGTTACCTTGGGACTAGCGGGAGTAACGTCGTTGAGACCCAGTACTTC. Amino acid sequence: CAGSYLGTSGSNVVETQYF.

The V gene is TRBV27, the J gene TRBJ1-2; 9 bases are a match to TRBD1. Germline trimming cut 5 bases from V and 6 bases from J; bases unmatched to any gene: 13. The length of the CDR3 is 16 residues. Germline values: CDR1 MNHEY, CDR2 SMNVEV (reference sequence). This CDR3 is CASSPLTPGQGNGYTF. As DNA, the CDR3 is TGTGCCAGCAGTCCCCTTACACCGGGACAGGGAAATGGCTACACCTTC.

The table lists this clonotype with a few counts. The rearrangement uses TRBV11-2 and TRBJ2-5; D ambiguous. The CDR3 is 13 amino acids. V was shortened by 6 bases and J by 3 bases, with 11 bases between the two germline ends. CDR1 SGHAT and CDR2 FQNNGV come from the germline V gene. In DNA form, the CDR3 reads TGTGCCAGCAGGAAAGGGTCGAAAGAGACCCAGTACTTC. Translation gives CASRKGSKETQYF.

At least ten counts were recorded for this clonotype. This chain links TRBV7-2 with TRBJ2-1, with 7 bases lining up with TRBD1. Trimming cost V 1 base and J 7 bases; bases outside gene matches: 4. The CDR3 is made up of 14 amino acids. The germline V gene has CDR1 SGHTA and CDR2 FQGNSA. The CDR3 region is CASSLGRGRNEQFF. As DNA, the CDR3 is TGTGCCAGCAGCTTAGGTAGGGGGCGGAATGAGCAGTTCTTC.

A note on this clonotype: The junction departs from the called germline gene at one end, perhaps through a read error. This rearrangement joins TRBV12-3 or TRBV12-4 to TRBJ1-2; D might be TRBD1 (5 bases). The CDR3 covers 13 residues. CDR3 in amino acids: CANSLAGEYGYTF. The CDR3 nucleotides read TGTGCCAACAGTTTAGCGGGGGAGTATGGCTACACCTTC.

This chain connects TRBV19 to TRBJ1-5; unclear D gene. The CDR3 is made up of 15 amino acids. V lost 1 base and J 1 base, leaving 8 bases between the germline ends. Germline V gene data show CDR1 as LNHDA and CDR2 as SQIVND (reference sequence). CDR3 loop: CASSIGRNSNQPQHF. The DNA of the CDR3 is TGTGCCAGTAGTATAGGCCGGAACAGCAATCAGCCCCAGCATTTT.

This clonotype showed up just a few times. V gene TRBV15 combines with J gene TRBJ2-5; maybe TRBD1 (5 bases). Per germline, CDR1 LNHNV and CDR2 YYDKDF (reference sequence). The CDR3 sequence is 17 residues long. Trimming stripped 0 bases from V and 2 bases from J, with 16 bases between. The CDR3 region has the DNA TGTGCCACCAGCAGAGATGACTTACAGGCGGTTCAAGAGACCCAGTACTTC. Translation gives CATSRDDLQAVQETQYF. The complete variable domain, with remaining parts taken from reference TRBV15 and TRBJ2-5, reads DAMVIQNPRYQVTQFGKPVTLSCSQTLNHNVMYWYQQKSSQAPKLLFHYYDKDFNNEADTPDNFQSRRPNTSFCFLDIRSPGLGDTAMYLCATSRDDLQAVQETQYFGPGTRLLVL.

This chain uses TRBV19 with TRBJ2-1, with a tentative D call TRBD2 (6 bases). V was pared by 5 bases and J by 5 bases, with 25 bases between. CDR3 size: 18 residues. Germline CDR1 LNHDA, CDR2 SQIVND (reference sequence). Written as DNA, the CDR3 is TGTGCCAGTAGTCCCACTTCTTGGGGTACGGCGGGGCACAATGAGCAGTTCTTC. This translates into CASSPTSWGTAGHNEQFF.

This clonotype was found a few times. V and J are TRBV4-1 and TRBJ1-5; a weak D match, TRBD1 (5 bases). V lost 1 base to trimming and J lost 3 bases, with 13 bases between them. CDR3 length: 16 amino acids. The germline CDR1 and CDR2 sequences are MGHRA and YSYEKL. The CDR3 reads CASSQGTRDHNQPQHF. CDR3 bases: TGCGCCAGCAGCCAAGGAACCAGGGATCACAATCAGCCCCAGCATTTT.

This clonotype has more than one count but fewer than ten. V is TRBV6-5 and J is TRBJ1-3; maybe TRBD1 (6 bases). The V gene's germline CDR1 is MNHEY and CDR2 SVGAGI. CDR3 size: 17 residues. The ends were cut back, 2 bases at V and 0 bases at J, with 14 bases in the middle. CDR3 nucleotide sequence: TGTGCCAGCAGTTACGGAGGGGCCAGGGGCTCTGGAAACACCATATATTTT. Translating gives CASSYGGARGSGNTIYF.

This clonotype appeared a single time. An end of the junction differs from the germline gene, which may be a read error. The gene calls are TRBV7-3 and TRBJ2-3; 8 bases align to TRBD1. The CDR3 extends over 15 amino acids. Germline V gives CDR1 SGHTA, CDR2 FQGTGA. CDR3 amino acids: CASSAGGRVTDTPYF. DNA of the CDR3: TGTGCCAGCAGCGCAGGGGGCAGGGTCACAGATACGCCGTATTTT.

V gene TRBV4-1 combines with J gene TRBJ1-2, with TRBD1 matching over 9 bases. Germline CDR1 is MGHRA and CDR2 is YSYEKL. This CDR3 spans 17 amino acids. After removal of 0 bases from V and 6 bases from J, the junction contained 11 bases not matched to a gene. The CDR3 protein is CASSQDPGQGGRNGYTF. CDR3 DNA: TGCGCCAGCAGCCAAGATCCGGGACAGGGAGGCCGGAATGGCTACACCTTC.

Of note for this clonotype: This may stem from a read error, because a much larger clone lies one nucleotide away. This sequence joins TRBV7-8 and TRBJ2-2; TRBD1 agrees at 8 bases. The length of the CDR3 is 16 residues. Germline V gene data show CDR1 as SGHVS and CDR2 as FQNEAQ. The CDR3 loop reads CVSSLAGGAGSGELFF. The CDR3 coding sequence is TGTGTCAGCAGCTTAGCAGGGGGCGCGGGGAGCGGGGAGCTGTTTTTT.

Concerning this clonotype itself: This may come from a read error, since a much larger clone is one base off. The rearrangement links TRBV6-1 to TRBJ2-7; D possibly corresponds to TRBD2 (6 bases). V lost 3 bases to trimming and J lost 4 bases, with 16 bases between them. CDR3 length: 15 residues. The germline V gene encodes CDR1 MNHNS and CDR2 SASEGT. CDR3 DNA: TGTGCCAGCAGTGACGGGCACCAAGGGACTTACGAGCAGTACGTC. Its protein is CASSDGHQGTYEQYV.

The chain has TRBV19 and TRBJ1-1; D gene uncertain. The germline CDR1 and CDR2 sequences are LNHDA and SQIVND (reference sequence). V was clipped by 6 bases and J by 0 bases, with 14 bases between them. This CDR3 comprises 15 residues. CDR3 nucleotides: TGTGCCAGTAGGACGTTAGCGGGCCTGAACACTGAAGCTTTCTTT. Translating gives CASRTLAGLNTEAFF.